This T cell receptor (beta chain) was documented in a study of PD-1 blockade in classical Hodgkin lymphoma. Every patient had relapsed following autologous stem cell transplantation, and cohorts differed in brentuximab vedotin exposure. Complete response, partial response or progressive disease constituted the best responses recorded. About this clone itself: Its antigen is unidentified.

Clones were read by immunoSEQ multiplex PCR, and TCRdb kept only the in-frame ones, dropping some. Among 130,000 to 150,000 clones listed, under 85% were seen once. The study's findings and limits: Whoever responded completely had baseline diversity much like that seen in newly diagnosed patients.

This CDR3 is 15 amino acids long. Trimming removed 0 bases at V and 0 bases at J, with 9 bases between. Germline values: CDR1 MNHEY, CDR2 SVGAGI. This TCR was recovered from a human donor with classical Hodgkin lymphoma. This chain uses TRBV6-5 with TRBJ2-7; TRBD1 is a possible D gene (5 bases). The sequencing used peripheral blood mononuclear cells (PBMCs), collected before the second cycle of nivolumab. For the CDR3, the DNA is TGTGCCAGCAGTTACTCGATTAGGGGCTCCTACGAGCAGTACTTC. It is translated as CASSYSIRGSYEQYF.